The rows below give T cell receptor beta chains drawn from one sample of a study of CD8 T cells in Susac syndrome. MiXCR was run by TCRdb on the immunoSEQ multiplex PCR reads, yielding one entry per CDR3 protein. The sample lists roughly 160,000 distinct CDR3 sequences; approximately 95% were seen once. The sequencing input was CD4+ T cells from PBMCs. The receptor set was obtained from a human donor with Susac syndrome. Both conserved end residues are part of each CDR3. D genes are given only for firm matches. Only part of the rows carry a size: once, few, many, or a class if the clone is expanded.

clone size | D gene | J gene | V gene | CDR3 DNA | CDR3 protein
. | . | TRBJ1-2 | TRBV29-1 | TGCAGCGTTGGGTTACGCTATGGCTACACCTTC | CSVGLRYGYTF
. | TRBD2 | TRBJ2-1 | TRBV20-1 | TGCAGTGCTAGAGATCAAACTAGCGGGAATGCGGAGCAGTTCTTC | CSARDQTSGNAEQFF
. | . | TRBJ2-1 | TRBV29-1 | TGCAGCGTTGGGTACAATGAGCAGTTCTTC | CSVGYNEQFF
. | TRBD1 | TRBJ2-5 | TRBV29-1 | TGCAGCGTCCGAGGGGATTACCGGGACAGGGCTCAACTACAAGAGACCCAGTACTTC | CSVRGDYRDRAQLQETQYF
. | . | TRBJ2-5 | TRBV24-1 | TGTGCCACCAGTGATCCACAGGCTGCCCAAGAGACCCAGTACTTC | CATSDPQAAQETQYF
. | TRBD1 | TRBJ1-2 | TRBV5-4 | TGTGCCAGCAGCTCCTCTCGCGGGCAGGGGGCCGGCTACACCTTC | CASSSSRGQGAGYTF
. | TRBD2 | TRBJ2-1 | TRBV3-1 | TGTGCCAGCAGCCAAGGATGGGGGGGATCCTACAATGAGCAGTTCTTC | CASSQGWGGSYNEQFF
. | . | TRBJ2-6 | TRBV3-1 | TGTGCCAGCAGCCAACAGACGCCTGGGGCCAACGTCCTGACTTTC | CASSQQTPGANVLTF
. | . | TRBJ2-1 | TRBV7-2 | TGTGCCAGCAGCTCTCTCACAGGGGTGGCGGCGGGGGTGCTCTTC | CASSSLTGVAAGVLF
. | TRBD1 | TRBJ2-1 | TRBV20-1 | TGCAGTGCTAGTAAGACAGGGAATGAGCAGTTCTTC | CSASKTGNEQFF
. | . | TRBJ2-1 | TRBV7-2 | TGTGCCAGCAGCCCAAACCCGGGGGCCCGGCTCTTC | CASSPNPGARLF
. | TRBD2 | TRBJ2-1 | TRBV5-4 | TGTGCCAGCAGCTTGGCCATGGGGACTAGCGGGGGGGCCGATGAGCAGTTCTTC | CASSLAMGTSGGADEQFF
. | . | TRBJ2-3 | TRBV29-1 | TGCAGCGTTGGCACAGATACGCAGTATTTT | CSVGTDTQYF
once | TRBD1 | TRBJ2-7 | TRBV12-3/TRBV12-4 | TGTGCCAGCAGTTTCTACAGGGGCGAGCAGTACTTC | CASSFYRGEQYF
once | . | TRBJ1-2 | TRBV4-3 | TGCGCCAGCAGCCAAGTATTTAACTATGGCTACACCTTC | CASSQVFNYGYTF
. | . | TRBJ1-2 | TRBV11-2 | TGTGCCAGCAGCCCGGGACCTAACAACTATGGCTACACCTTC | CASSPGPNNYGYTF
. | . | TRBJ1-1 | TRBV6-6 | TGTGCCAGCAGTTACGGCACTGAAGCTTTCTTT | CASSYGTEAFF
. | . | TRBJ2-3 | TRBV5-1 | TGCGCCAGCAGTTCGACTAATTGGGGTCGCACAGATACGCAGTATTTT | CASSSTNWGRTDTQYF
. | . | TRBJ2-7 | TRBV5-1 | TGCGCCAGCAGGGGCCAGCCGAGCTCCTACGAGCAGTACTTC | CASRGQPSSYEQYF
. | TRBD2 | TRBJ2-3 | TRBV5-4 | TGTGCCAGCAGCTTGCGAAGCGGGGGTAGTTCAGATACGCAGTATTTT | CASSLRSGGSSDTQYF
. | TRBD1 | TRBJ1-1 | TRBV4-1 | TGCGCCAGCAGCCAAGGTGTAGGGGGCTCTGAAGCTTTCTTT | CASSQGVGGSEAFF
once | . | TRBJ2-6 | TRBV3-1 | TGTGCCAGCAGCCAAGTGGGAGGGGGCCACTCTGGGGCCAACGTCCTGACTTTC | CASSQVGGGHSGANVLTF
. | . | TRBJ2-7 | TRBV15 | TGTGCCACCAGCAGACAGGGGTCCCTTCACGAGCAGTACTTC | CATSRQGSLHEQYF
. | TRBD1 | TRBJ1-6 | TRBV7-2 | TGTGCCAGCAGCTTACAGGGGGACTATAATTCACCCCTCCACTTT | CASSLQGDYNSPLHF
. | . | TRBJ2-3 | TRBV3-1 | TGTGCCAGCAGCCAGCGAGCAGATACGCAGTATTTT | CASSQRADTQYF
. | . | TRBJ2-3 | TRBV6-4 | TGTGCCAGCAGTGTGAGGGATAGCACAGATACGCAGTATTTT | CASSVRDSTDTQYF
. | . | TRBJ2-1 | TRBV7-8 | TGTGCCAGCAGCCCCGGACACAGTAGGGCCTGGGACAATGAGCAGTTCTTC | CASSPGHSRAWDNEQFF
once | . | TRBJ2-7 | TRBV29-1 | TGCAGCGTTGAAAACTGGGCGGGACGGACCTACGAGCAGTACTTC | CSVENWAGRTYEQYF
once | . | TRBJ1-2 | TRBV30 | TGTGCCTGGCTGGGACACTATGGCTACACCTTC | CAWLGHYGYTF
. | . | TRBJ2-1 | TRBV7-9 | TGTGCCAGCAGCCCCGACCCAGGCTCCTACAATGAGCAGTTCTTC | CASSPDPGSYNEQFF
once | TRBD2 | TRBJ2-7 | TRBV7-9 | TGTGCCAGCAGCTTAGGGACTAGCGGGAGTACCCTCTACGAGCAGTACTTC | CASSLGTSGSTLYEQYF
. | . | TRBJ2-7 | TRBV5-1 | TGCGCCAGCAGCTTAGAACTAGGGAACGAGCAGTACTTC | CASSLELGNEQYF
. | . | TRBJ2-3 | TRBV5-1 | TGCGCCAGCAGCTTCCGGAGTGGGCAGACCACAGATACGCAGTATTTT | CASSFRSGQTTDTQYF
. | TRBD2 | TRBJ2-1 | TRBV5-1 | TGCGCCAGCAGCTCCCCGTCGACTAGCCCTTCCTACAATGAGCAGTTCTTC | CASSSPSTSPSYNEQFF
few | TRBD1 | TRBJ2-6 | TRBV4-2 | TGTGCCAGCAGCCAAGGGTCCGGGACAGGGTATGGTGGGGCCAACGTCCTGACTTTC | CASSQGSGTGYGGANVLTF
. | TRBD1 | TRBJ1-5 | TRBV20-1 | TGCAGTGCTAGAGCCTTACAGGGGAATCAGCCCCAGCATTTT | CSARALQGNQPQHF
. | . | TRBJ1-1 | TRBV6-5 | TGTGCCAGCAGTACCCAGGGCATGAACACTGAAGCTTTCTTT | CASSTQGMNTEAFF
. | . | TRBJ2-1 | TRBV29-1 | TGCAGCTCATCAAGCGGAGGGCGGTACAATGAGCAGTTCTTC | CSSSSGGRYNEQFF
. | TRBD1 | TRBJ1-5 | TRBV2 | TGTGCCAGCAGAGGGACAGGGGAAGCGCCCCAGCATTTT | CASRGTGEAPQHF
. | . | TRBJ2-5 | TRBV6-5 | TGTGCCAGCAGTCCAGGGCCAAGGTGGGAGACCCAGTACTTC | CASSPGPRWETQYF
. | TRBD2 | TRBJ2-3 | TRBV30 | TGTGCCTGGACTAGCGGGAGGGGGGAGTTGCAGTATTTT | CAWTSGRGELQYF
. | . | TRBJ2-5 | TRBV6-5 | TGTGCCAGCAACCCAAGTGGGGGAAGAGAGACCCAGTACTTC | CASNPSGGRETQYF
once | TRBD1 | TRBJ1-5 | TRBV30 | TGTGCCTGGGGACCGGGACAGCTCCTCTCGGCCCAGCATTTT | CAWGPGQLLSAQHF
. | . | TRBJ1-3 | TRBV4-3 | TGCGCCAGCAGCCAAGAGATGAGCTCTGGAAACACCATATATTTT | CASSQEMSSGNTIYF
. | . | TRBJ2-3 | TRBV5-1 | TGCGCCAGCAGCACATGGTTGGCCGTTGAGGGAACAGATACGCAGTATTTT | CASSTWLAVEGTDTQYF
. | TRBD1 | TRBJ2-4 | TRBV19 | TGTGCCAGTAGTACCCTTGACAGGGTTCACTTC | CASSTLDRVHF
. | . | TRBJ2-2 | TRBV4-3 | TGCGCCAGCAGCCCAGTGATGAGCGGTCCAACCGGGGAGCTGTTTTTT | CASSPVMSGPTGELFF
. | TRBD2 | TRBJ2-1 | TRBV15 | TGTGCCACCAAACATCGGGTCGCGGGGGCCTACAATGAGCAGTTCTTC | CATKHRVAGAYNEQFF
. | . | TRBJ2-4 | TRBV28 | TGTGCCAGCAGTTCTCCAGGCAAAAACATTCAGTACTTC | CASSSPGKNIQYF
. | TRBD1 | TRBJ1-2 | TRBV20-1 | TGCAGTGCCGAGACAGGGACCCGGGCAGGGGTAAACTATGGCTACACCTTC | CSAETGTRAGVNYGYTF
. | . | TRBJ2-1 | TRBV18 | TGTGCCAGCTCACCACGGCGGAATTCCTACAATGAGCAGTTCTTC | CASSPRRNSYNEQFF
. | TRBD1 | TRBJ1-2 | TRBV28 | TGTGCCAGCAGTTTCCGGGACAGTAAGGGCTACACCTTC | CASSFRDSKGYTF